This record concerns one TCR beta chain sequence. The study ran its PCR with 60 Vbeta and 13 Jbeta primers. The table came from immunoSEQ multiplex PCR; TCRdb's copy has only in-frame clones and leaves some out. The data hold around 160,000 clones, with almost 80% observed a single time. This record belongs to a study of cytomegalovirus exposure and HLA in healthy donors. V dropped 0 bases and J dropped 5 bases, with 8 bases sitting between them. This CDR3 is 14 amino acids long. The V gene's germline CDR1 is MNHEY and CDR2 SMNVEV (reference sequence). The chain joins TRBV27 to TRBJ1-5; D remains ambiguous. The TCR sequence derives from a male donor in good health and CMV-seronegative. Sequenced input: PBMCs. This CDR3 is CASSLSGLHQPQHF. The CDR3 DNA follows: TGTGCCAGCAGTTTATCGGGCCTTCATCAGCCCCAGCATTTT.